This T cell receptor (beta chain) was recorded in a study of response to subunit inactivated influenza vaccine. Whole-study results and caveats: Researchers suggested that each seasonal influenza vaccination recruits few new T cells.

Of note for this clonotype: Its antigen is not known.

CDR3 length equals 15 residues. Germline CDR1 is MNHNS and CDR2 is SASEGT. Trimming took off 5 bases at V and 4 bases at J, with 17 bases between the two ends. TCRdb independently ran MiXCR on the RT-PCR reads; one entry per CDR3 protein. Among a few hundred thousand distinct CDR3 sequences listed, 22% were seen once. The source material was PBMCs from blood, sampled approximately 20 months after vaccination. This sequence originates from a man in his fifties or sixties who received an inactivated influenza vaccine. This chain connects TRBV6-1 to TRBJ1-2; no definite D call. This CDR3 is CASSLVLVQSYGYTF. The CDR3, as DNA: TGTGCCAGCAGTCTGGTCCTCGTGCAATCCTATGGCTACACCTTC.